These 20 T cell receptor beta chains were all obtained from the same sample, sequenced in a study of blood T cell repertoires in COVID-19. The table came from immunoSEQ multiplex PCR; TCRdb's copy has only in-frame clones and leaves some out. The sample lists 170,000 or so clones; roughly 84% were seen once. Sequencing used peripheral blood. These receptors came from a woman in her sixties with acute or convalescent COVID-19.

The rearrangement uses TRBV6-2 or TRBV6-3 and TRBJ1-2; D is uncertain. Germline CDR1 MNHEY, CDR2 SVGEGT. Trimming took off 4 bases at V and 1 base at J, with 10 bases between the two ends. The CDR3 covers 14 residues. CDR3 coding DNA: TGTGCCAGCAGTTCGGCAGGAATTAACTATGGCTACACCTTC. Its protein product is CASSSAGINYGYTF.

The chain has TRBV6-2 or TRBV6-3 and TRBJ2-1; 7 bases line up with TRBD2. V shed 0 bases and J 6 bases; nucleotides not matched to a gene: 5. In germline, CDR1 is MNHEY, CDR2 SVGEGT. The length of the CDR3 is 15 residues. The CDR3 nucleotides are TGTGCCAGCAGTTACTCTGGCGGGGAGGGCAATGAGCAGTTCTTC. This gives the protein CASSYSGGEGNEQFF.

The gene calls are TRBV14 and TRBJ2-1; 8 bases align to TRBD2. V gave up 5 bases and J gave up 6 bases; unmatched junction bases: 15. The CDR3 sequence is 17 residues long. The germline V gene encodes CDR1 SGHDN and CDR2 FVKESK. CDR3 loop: CASSKRREVAGSNEQFF. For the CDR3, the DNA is TGTGCCAGCAGCAAGAGGAGGGAAGTAGCGGGGTCCAATGAGCAGTTCTTC.

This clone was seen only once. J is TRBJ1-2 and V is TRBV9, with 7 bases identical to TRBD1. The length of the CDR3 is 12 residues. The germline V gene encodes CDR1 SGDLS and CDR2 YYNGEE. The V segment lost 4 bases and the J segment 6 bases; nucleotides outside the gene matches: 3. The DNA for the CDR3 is TGTGCCAGCAGCTCAGACAGGGATGGCTACACCTTC. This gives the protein CASSSDRDGYTF.

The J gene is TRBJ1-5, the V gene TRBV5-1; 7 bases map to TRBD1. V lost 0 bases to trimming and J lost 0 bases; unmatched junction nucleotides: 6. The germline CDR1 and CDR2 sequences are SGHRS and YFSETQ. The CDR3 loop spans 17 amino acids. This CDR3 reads CASSLAPTGDSNQPQHF. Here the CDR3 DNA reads TGCGCCAGCAGCTTGGCTCCTACAGGGGATAGCAATCAGCCCCAGCATTTT.

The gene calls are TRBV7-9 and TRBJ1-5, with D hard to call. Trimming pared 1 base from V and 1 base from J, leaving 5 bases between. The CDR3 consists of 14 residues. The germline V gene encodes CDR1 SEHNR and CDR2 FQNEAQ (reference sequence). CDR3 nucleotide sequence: TGTGCCAGCAGCTTAGTTGAGAGCAATCAGCCCCAGCATTTT. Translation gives CASSLVESNQPQHF.

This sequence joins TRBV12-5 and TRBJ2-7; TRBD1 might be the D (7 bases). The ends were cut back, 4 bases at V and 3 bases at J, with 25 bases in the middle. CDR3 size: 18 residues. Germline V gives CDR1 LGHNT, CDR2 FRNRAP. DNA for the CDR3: TGTGCTAGTGGTTCGGGGACAGTTGGAGGGCGTGGAAGCTACGAGCAGTACTTC. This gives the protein CASGSGTVGGRGSYEQYF.

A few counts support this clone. This CDR3 is CASSSSPGTAEQYF. The DNA for the CDR3 is TGTGCCAGCAGCTCTTCCCCCGGGACAGCCGAGCAGTACTTC. The rearrangement links TRBV12-1 to TRBJ2-7; TRBD1, the table's D call, lacks a check against the DNA. TRBV12-1 is a pseudogene segment. This CDR3 has 14 residues.

In nucleotides, the CDR3 is TGTGCCAGTAGTGAACTATACTCCTACAATGAGCAGTTCTTC. It is translated as CASSELYSYNEQFF. The chain employs TRBV19 and TRBJ2-1; D is uncertain. Germline CDR1 LNHDA, CDR2 SQIVND (reference sequence). This CDR3 comprises 14 residues. V lost 5 bases, J lost 0 bases, and 8 bases lay in between. The whole variable domain, remainder taken from reference TRBV19 and TRBJ2-1, is DGGITQSPKYLFRKEGQNVTLSCEQNLNHDAMYWYRQDPGQGLRLIYYSQIVNDFQKGDIAEGYSVSREKKESFPLTVTSAQKNPTAFYLCASSELYSYNEQFFGPGTRLTVL.

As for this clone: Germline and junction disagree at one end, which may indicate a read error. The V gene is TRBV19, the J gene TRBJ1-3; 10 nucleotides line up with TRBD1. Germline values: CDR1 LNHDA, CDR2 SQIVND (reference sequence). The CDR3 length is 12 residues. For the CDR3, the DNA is TGTGCCAGTAAGGACAGGGGGGAACCTGAGGGATTT. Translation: CASKDRGEPEGF.

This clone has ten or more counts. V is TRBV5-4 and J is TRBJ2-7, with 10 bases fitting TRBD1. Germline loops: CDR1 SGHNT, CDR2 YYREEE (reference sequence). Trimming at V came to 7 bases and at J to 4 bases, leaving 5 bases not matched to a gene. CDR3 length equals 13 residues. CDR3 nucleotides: TGTGCCAGCCGGGACAGGGGTTTGTACGAGCAGTACTTC. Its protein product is CASRDRGLYEQYF.

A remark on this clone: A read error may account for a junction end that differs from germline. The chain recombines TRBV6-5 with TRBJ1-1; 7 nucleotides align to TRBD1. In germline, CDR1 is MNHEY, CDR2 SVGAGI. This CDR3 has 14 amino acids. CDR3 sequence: CASSSPRGVGGEIF. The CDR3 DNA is TGTGCCAGCAGTTCCCCCAGGGGGGTCGGCGGGGAGATCTTT.

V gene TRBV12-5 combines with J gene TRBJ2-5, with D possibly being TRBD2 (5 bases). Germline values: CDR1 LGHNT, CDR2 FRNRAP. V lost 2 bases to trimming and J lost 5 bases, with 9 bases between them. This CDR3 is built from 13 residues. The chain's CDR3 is CASGLSGGETQYF. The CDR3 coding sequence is TGTGCTAGTGGTTTGAGCGGTGGGGAGACCCAGTACTTC. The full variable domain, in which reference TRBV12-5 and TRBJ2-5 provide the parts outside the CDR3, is DARVTQTPRHKVTEMGQEVTMRCQPILGHNTVFWYRQTMMQGLELLAYFRNRAPLDDSGMPKDRFSAEMPDATLATLKIQPSEPRDSAVYFCASGLSGGETQYFGPGTRLLVL.

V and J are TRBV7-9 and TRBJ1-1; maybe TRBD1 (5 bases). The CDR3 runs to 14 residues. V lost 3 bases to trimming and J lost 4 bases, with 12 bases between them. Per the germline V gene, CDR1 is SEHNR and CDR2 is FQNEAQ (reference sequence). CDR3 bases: TGTGCCAGCAGCTTGGAGGGGAGGTCCACTGAAGCTTTCTTT. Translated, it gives CASSLEGRSTEAFF.

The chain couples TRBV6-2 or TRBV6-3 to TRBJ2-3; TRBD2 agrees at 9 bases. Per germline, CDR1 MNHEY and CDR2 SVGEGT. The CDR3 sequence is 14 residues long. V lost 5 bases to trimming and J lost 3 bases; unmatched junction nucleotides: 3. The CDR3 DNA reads TGTGCCAGCAGTCTAACTAGCGGGACAGATACGCAGTATTTT. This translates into CASSLTSGTDTQYF.

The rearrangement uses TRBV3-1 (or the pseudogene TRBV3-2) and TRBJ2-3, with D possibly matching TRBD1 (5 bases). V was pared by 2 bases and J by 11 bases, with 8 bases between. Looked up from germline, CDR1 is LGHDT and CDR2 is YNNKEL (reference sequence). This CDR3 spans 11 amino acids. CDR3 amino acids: CASSQNRGQYF. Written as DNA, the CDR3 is TGTGCCAGCAGCCAAAATAGGGGGCAGTATTTT.

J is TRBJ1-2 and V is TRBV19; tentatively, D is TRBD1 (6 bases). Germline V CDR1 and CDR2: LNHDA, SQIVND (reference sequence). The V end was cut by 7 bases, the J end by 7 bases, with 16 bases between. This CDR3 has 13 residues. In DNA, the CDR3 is TGTGCCAGTAAGACTCCAGGGGAATCTGGCTACACCTTC. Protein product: CASKTPGESGYTF.

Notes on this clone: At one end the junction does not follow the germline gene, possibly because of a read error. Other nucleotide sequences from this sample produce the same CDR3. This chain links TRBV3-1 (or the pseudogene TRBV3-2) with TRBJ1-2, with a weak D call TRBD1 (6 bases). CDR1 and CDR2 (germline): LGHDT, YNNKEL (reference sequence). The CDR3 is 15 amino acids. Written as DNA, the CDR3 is TGTGCTAGCAGCCCGCCGGGGGGCACCAACTATGGCTACACCTTC. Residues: CASSPPGGTNYGYTF.

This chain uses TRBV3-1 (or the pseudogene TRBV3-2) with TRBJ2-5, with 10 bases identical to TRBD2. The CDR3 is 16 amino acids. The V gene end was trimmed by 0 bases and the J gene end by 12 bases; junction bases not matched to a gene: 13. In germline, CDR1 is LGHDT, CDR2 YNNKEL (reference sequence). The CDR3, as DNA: TGTGCCAGCAGCCAAGATATGGGGACTAGCGTTCCTCAAAAGTACTTC. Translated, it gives CASSQDMGTSVPQKYF.

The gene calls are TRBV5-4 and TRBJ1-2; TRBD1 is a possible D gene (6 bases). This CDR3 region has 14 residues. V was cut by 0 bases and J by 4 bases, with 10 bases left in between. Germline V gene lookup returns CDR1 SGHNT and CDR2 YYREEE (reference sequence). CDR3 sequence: CASSLEGGTYGYTF. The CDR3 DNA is TGTGCCAGCAGCTTGGAGGGGGGGACCTATGGCTACACCTTC. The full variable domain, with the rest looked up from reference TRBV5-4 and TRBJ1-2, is ETGVTQSPTHLIKTRGQQVTLRCSSQSGHNTVSWYQQALGQGPQFIFQYYREEENGRGNFPPRFSGLQFPNYSSELNVNALELDDSALYLCASSLEGGTYGYTFGSGTRLTVV.